This is a list of T cell receptor beta chains from one sample in a study of identical twins. In TCRdb, the 5' RACE reads were re-called with MiXCR into one record per CDR3 protein. The data show some 500,000 distinct CDR3 sequences, roughly 9.9% seen once. In addition, the sample was reused for a study of yellow fever vaccine responses in identical twins.

The sample consisted of PBMCs. Every receptor here comes from a woman younger than 35 in good health. Each CDR3 is given with its conserved first and last residue. D genes are given only for firm matches. Size tells how often a clone was seen (once, few, many) or the class of an expanded clone, and some rows leave it out.

D: TRBD2
J: TRBJ2-3
V: TRBV6-2/TRBV6-3
size: .
DNA: TGTGCCAGCAGTAAACAGCGGGAGCTTAGCACAGATACGCAGTATTTT
CDR3: CASSKQRELSTDTQYF

D: .
J: TRBJ2-5
V: TRBV3-1
size: few
DNA: TGTGCCAGCAGCCAACCTGGGACCTCCAGGGGGACCCAGTACTTC
CDR3: CASSQPGTSRGTQYF

D: .
J: TRBJ1-1
V: TRBV30
size: .
DNA: TGTGCCTGGACCCCCACAGGGTATGGCGAAGAAGCTTTCTTT
CDR3: CAWTPTGYGEEAFF

D: .
J: TRBJ2-3
V: TRBV10-3
size: many
DNA: TGTGCCATCAGTGAGTCGCCAGAGGCTATCACAGATACGCAGTATTTT
CDR3: CAISESPEAITDTQYF

D: TRBD2
J: TRBJ2-3
V: TRBV9
size: few
DNA: TGTGCCAGCAGCGGGACTAGCGGGGGGGACTCAGATACGCAGTATTTT
CDR3: CASSGTSGGDSDTQYF

D: .
J: TRBJ2-7
V: TRBV5-1
size: many
DNA: TGCGCCAGCAGCTTGGGGATTCCAGGGTCGCCTGAAATAAAACATTACGAGCAGTACTTC
CDR3: CASSLGIPGSPEIKHYEQYF

D: .
J: TRBJ1-4
V: TRBV11-2
size: .
DNA: TGTGCCAGCAGCCCGCAACAGTCCGGAGTCGAAAAACTGTTTTTT
CDR3: CASSPQQSGVEKLFF

D: TRBD1
J: TRBJ2-2
V: TRBV5-1
size: many
DNA: TGCGCCAGCAGCACCGGGACAGGGCCCACCGGGGAGCTGTTTTTT
CDR3: CASSTGTGPTGELFF

D: .
J: TRBJ2-1
V: TRBV20-1
size: .
DNA: TGCAGTGCTAGAGCCAGCGAGTTACGAAATGAGCAGTTCTTC
CDR3: CSARASELRNEQFF

D: TRBD1
J: TRBJ1-2
V: TRBV7-3
size: many
DNA: TGTGCCAGCAGCTTTGGGACAGGGGGCAACTATGGCTACACCTTC
CDR3: CASSFGTGGNYGYTF

D: TRBD2
J: TRBJ2-1
V: TRBV27
size: few
DNA: TGTGCCAGCAGAACTAGCGGGGACCACAATGAGCAGTTCTTC
CDR3: CASRTSGDHNEQFF

D: .
J: TRBJ2-5
V: TRBV29-1
size: many
DNA: TGCAGCGTTGTCAAGGGAAGTGCCGGGACCCAGTACTTC
CDR3: CSVVKGSAGTQYF